These T cell receptor beta chains were read from a single sample in a study of regulatory T cells in long-lasting Graves disease. TCRdb processed the multiplex PCR reads anew with MiXCR; each CDR3 protein has one entry. The sample carries 550,000 to 700,000 distinct CDR3 sequences, 15% to 20% recorded once. These data also featured in a second study, about T cells in Graves' hyperthyroidism and ophthalmopathy.

Sequencing was performed on peripheral blood mononuclear cells (PBMCs), taken at new diagnosis, from a patient treated with antithyroid drugs. The receptors were gathered from a man aged 18 to 30 with Graves disease. The CDR3 runs from the conserved cysteine through the conserved F or W. D genes are given only for firm matches. Size tells how often a clone was seen (once, few, many) or the class of an expanded clone, and some rows leave it out.

many TRBD1 TRBJ1-1 TRBV25-1 CASSTYPTGPRTEAFF TGTGCCAGCAGTACATACCCGACAGGGCCGAGGACTGAAGCTTTCTTT
- - TRBJ1-1 TRBV11-2 CASSRSEGAGLAFF TGTGCCAGCAGCAGATCCGAGGGCGCTGGATTGGCTTTCTTT
- - TRBJ1-1 TRBV5-1 CASSLTGPGDTEAFF TGCGCCAGCAGCTTGACAGGACCTGGGGACACTGAAGCTTTCTTT
- - TRBJ2-1 TRBV25-1 CASSEDGREPYNEQFF TGTGCCAGCAGTGAAGATGGGCGGGAACCTTACAATGAGCAGTTCTTC
- TRBD1 TRBJ1-1 TRBV29-1 CSVEPRQGRNTEAFF TGCAGCGTTGAGCCTCGACAGGGACGAAACACTGAAGCTTTCTTT
- - TRBJ2-5 TRBV7-2 CASSSGDTVQETQYF TGTGCCAGCAGCTCGGGAGATACAGTTCAAGAGACCCAGTACTTC
many - TRBJ1-1 TRBV2 CASIRGEVTEAFF TGTGCCAGCATCCGAGGGGAGGTCACTGAAGCTTTCTTT
few - TRBJ2-3 TRBV20-1 CSARDVFFGPQYF TGCAGTGCTAGAGATGTCTTTTTTGGTCCGCAGTATTTT
- TRBD1 TRBJ1-3 TRBV7-2 CASSLRDSPGNTIYF TGTGCCAGCAGCTTAAGGGACAGCCCTGGAAACACCATATATTTT
- - TRBJ1-1 TRBV5-4 CASSLSTSASEAFF TGTGCCAGCAGCTTGAGTACAAGTGCCTCTGAAGCTTTCTTT
few - TRBJ1-4 TRBV7-3 CASSLGLGGVHEKLFF TGTGCCAGCAGCCTCGGCCTGGGGGGGGTGCACGAAAAACTGTTTTTT
many - TRBJ2-7 TRBV12-3/TRBV12-4 CASSTRPGPNDEQYF TGTGCCAGCAGTACCCGGCCAGGCCCGAATGACGAGCAGTACTTC
many - TRBJ2-3 TRBV6-1 CASSEGFVDTQYF TGTGCCAGCAGTGAAGGTTTCGTCGATACGCAGTATTTT
few - TRBJ1-1 TRBV4-1 CASSQRELMNTEAFF TGCGCCAGCAGCCAACGAGAGTTAATGAACACTGAAGCTTTCTTT
once - TRBJ1-2 TRBV7-9 CASSLAFGELDYTF TGTGCCAGCAGCTTAGCTTTCGGGGAATTGGACTACACCTTC
many TRBD1 TRBJ1-1 TRBV28 CASSLGTGGSAFF TGTGCCAGCAGTTTAGGGACAGGGGGCAGCGCTTTCTTT
many - TRBJ2-1 TRBV18 CASSLRRASYNEQFF TGTGCCAGCTCACTCCGGAGGGCTTCCTACAATGAGCAGTTCTTC
few TRBD2 TRBJ2-5 TRBV4-1 CASSQDGRVGETQYF TGCGCCAGCAGCCAAGATGGGAGGGTCGGGGAGACCCAGTACTTC
- - TRBJ2-4 TRBV19 CASSFGTRRAKNIQYF TGTGCCAGTAGTTTTGGGACACGGAGGGCCAAAAACATTCAGTACTTC
- - TRBJ1-2 TRBV5-5 CASSHVAISETNYGYTF TGTGCCAGCAGCCATGTGGCGATATCAGAAACTAACTATGGCTACACCTTC
many - TRBJ2-5 TRBV20-1 CSAREAGKRQETQYF TGCAGTGCTAGAGAGGCGGGGAAACGCCAAGAGACCCAGTACTTC
- - TRBJ2-1 TRBV7-2 CASSVRDTSSYNEQFF TGTGCCAGCAGTGTGAGGGACACAAGCTCCTACAATGAGCAGTTCTTC
many TRBD1 TRBJ1-5 TRBV5-1 CASSHGTGGGQPQHF TGCGCCAGCAGCCACGGGACAGGGGGAGGTCAGCCCCAGCATTTT
many - TRBJ2-2 TRBV20-1 CSARGEQNTGELFF TGCAGTGCTAGAGGGGAGCAAAACACCGGGGAGCTGTTTTTT
many TRBD2 TRBJ2-7 TRBV2 CASSPGGGEYF TGTGCCAGCAGCCCCGGGGGGGGTGAGTACTTC
- - TRBJ1-5 TRBV11-2 CASSLDAGPYQPQHF TGTGCCAGCAGCTTAGACGCAGGTCCATATCAGCCCCAGCATTTT
many TRBD2 TRBJ2-7 TRBV20-1 CSASWREKDEQYF TGCAGTGCTAGTTGGCGGGAGAAGGACGAGCAGTACTTC
many - TRBJ2-7 TRBV7-9 CASSWDSEQYF TGTGCCAGCAGCTGGGATAGCGAGCAGTACTTC
few TRBD1 TRBJ2-7 TRBV4-1 CASSQKRTGGSYEQYF TGCGCCAGCAGCCAAAAGAGGACAGGGGGCTCCTACGAGCAGTACTTC
many TRBD2 TRBJ2-3 TRBV7-3 CASSSSGTRDTQYF TGTGCCAGCAGCTCATCCGGGACTAGAGATACGCAGTATTTT
many - TRBJ2-1 TRBV29-1 CSVEVGAGNSYNEQFF TGCAGCGTTGAGGTAGGGGCGGGGAACTCCTACAATGAGCAGTTCTTC